Sequencing of this T cell receptor (beta chain) was carried out in a study of blood T cells in healthy people across ages. At least 5.5 micrograms of total RNA were extracted per sample. For the second PCR, which ran for 7 to 11 cycles, a sample-barcoded 5' primer and a J-beta primer mix were used. TCRdb reanalysed the 5' RACE reads using MiXCR and keeps one entry per CDR3 protein. The data hold roughly 1.5 million distinct CDR3 sequences, with roughly 43% observed a single time. Germline V gives CDR1 SQVTM, CDR2 ANQGSEA. This CDR3 spans 14 amino acids. Trimming cost V 6 bases and J 6 bases, with 20 bases left between them.

The V call is TRBV29-1, the J call TRBJ1-2; weak D call: TRBD1 (6 bases). Sequenced: blood. The sequence was obtained from a woman under 30 in good health. CDR3 sequence reads: CSVGDILRQDGYTF. The CDR3 nucleotides read TGCAGCGTCGGGGACATCCTACGCCAGGATGGCTACACCTTC.